The rows below give T cell receptor beta chains drawn from one sample of a study of shared T cell receptors in the human thymus. This table comes from immunoSEQ multiplex PCR, and its TCRdb copy is limited to in-frame clones, with some not included. The sample shows about 380,000 clones, approximately 95% of them seen only once. Sequenced input: thymocytes. These receptors originate from a human donor. The conserved cysteine and the conserved F or W are not part of the CDR3 here. The order of the fields is CDR3 length, clone size, V gene, J gene, CDR3 protein. Clone size is not always given. Where it is, it says once, few, many or a class for expanded clones.

len: 11; abundance: NA; v_gene: TRBV6-1; j_gene: TRBJ1-1; CDR3aa: ASSAPLNTEAF
len: 13; abundance: NA; v_gene: TRBV18; j_gene: TRBJ1-1; CDR3aa: ASSPSPGSNTEAF
len: 8; abundance: NA; v_gene: TRBV19; j_gene: TRBJ1-1; CDR3aa: ASRDTEAF
len: 13; abundance: NA; v_gene: TRBV27; j_gene: TRBJ2-1; CDR3aa: ASSSNGSRYNEQF
len: 13; abundance: NA; v_gene: TRBV4-1; j_gene: TRBJ1-2; CDR3aa: ASSQEEQGFNGYT
len: 12; abundance: NA; v_gene: TRBV27; j_gene: TRBJ1-2; CDR3aa: ASSRDRGNYGYT
len: 14; abundance: NA; v_gene: TRBV7-7; j_gene: TRBJ2-1; CDR3aa: ASSSFASAPGNEQF
len: 10; abundance: few; v_gene: TRBV2; j_gene: TRBJ1-5; CDR3aa: ASSRTSDRGL
len: 15; abundance: NA; v_gene: TRBV18; j_gene: TRBJ2-1; CDR3aa: ASSPQKRDRGYNEQF
len: 15; abundance: NA; v_gene: TRBV10-1; j_gene: TRBJ1-5; CDR3aa: ASSESDRGLRNQPQH
len: 16; abundance: NA; v_gene: TRBV19; j_gene: TRBJ2-7; CDR3aa: ASSIGWRRSLAGYEQY
len: 14; abundance: NA; v_gene: TRBV27; j_gene: TRBJ2-5; CDR3aa: ASSAGTSGTTKTQY
len: 13; abundance: NA; v_gene: TRBV10-3; j_gene: TRBJ2-3; CDR3aa: AISEPQHPTDTQY
len: 10; abundance: NA; v_gene: TRBV28; j_gene: TRBJ2-7; CDR3aa: AIITPRKGRY
len: 15; abundance: NA; v_gene: TRBV7-9; j_gene: TRBJ2-3; CDR3aa: ASSLAGVGVSTDTQY
len: 11; abundance: NA; v_gene: TRBV27; j_gene: TRBJ2-1; CDR3aa: ASSLGAGNEQF
len: 14; abundance: NA; v_gene: TRBV5-6; j_gene: TRBJ2-7; CDR3aa: ASTLVRDRSTYEQY
len: 13; abundance: NA; v_gene: TRBV10-3; j_gene: TRBJ2-3; CDR3aa: AISESGASTDTQY
len: 12; abundance: NA; v_gene: TRBV2; j_gene: TRBJ2-3; CDR3aa: ASSSGRVTDTQY
len: 16; abundance: NA; v_gene: TRBV10-1; j_gene: TRBJ2-2; CDR3aa: ASSESIPGGPNTGELF
len: 13; abundance: NA; v_gene: TRBV21-1; j_gene: TRBJ2-5; CDR3aa: ASSKHIPWGETQY
len: 9; abundance: NA; v_gene: TRBV30; j_gene: TRBJ2-7; CDR3aa: AWQTGYEQY
len: 12; abundance: NA; v_gene: TRBV18; j_gene: TRBJ1-2; CDR3aa: ASSPTDRAYGYT
len: 12; abundance: NA; v_gene: TRBV5-1; j_gene: TRBJ2-7; CDR3aa: ASSLTGPPYEQY
len: 14; abundance: once; v_gene: TRBV27; j_gene: TRBJ2-3; CDR3aa: ASSHGTAQSTDTQY
len: 13; abundance: NA; v_gene: TRBV2; j_gene: TRBJ2-7; CDR3aa: ASRPSAGGRHEQY
len: 13; abundance: NA; v_gene: TRBV18; j_gene: TRBJ2-6; CDR3aa: ASSPGGSGANVLT
len: 14; abundance: NA; v_gene: TRBV27; j_gene: TRBJ2-3; CDR3aa: ASSYIRDREADTQY
len: 13; abundance: NA; v_gene: TRBV30; j_gene: TRBJ1-1; CDR3aa: AWAFTPSGATEAF
len: 11; abundance: NA; v_gene: TRBV21-1; j_gene: TRBJ2-2; CDR3aa: ASRAPGTGELF